Presented here are 29 T cell receptor beta chains from one specimen sequenced in a study of OX40 agonist ivuxolimab in advanced cancers. Assay used: immunoSEQ multiplex PCR; TCRdb lists only in-frame clones, some missing. The table includes about 36,000 clones, about 81% detected once. Sequences were derived from CD4+ or CD8+ T cells sorted from blood, sampled in a trial of the OX40 agonist ivuxolimab. The receptors originated from an adult with an advanced solid tumor such as melanoma, head and neck, liver or kidney cancer.

This clone was detected a few times. The chain has TRBV7-2 and TRBJ2-7, with 13 positions matching TRBD2. This CDR3 has 17 residues. The ends lost 4 bases at V and 7 bases at J; junction bases unmatched: 13. The germline CDR1 and CDR2 sequences are SGHTA and FQGNSA. CDR3 DNA: TGTGCCAGCAGCTCTCAAATTGGACTAGCGGGAGCCTCGGAGCAGTACTTC. It translates to CASSSQIGLAGASEQYF.

V usage is TRBV28 and J usage is TRBJ2-5, with D uncertain. Near its end, the DNA agrees better with TRBJ2-7, so the J call may be wrong. The CDR3 contains 14 residues. Germline CDR1 MDHEN, CDR2 SYDVKM. The CDR3 coding sequence is TGTGCCAGCAGTTACCAGCCGAGCTCCTACGAGCAGTACTTC. It translates to CASSYQPSSYEQYF.

V gene TRBV7-5 combines with J gene TRBJ2-1. TRBV7-5 is assigned pseudogene status. The CDR3 covers 13 residues. The CDR3 sequence is CASSPLGNNEQFF. The CDR3 DNA reads TGTGCCAGCAGCCCTTTGGGTAACAATGAGCAGTTCTTC.

The chain is built from TRBV5-1 and TRBJ2-3, with unresolved D. Germline V gives CDR1 SGHRS, CDR2 YFSETQ. The ends were cut back, 0 bases at V and 0 bases at J, with 8 bases in the middle. The CDR3 is 15 amino acids. The CDR3 DNA follows: TGCGCCAGCAGCTTGGGGGCGCCTAGCACAGATACGCAGTATTTT. This encodes CASSLGAPSTDTQYF.

CDR3 loop: CASSPGTVAGNTIYF. DNA for the CDR3: TGTGCCAGCAGCCCCGGGACGGTTGCTGGAAACACCATATATTTT. The chain uses TRBV5-5 and TRBJ1-3, with D possibly matching TRBD1 (5 bases). The CDR3 loop spans 15 amino acids. With 4 bases removed from V and 2 bases from J, the gap between germline ends came to 13 bases. The germline V gene encodes CDR1 SGHKS and CDR2 YYEKEE (reference sequence).

This chain joins TRBV5-1 and TRBJ1-5; D is unclear. Per the germline V gene, CDR1 is SGHRS and CDR2 is YFSETQ. The CDR3 totals 15 residues. V lost 2 bases to trimming and J lost 0 bases, with 9 bases between them. The CDR3 region is CASSFDGSSNQPQHF. The DNA of the CDR3 is TGCGCCAGCAGCTTTGACGGATCTAGCAATCAGCCCCAGCATTTT. The full variable domain, rest sourced from reference TRBV5-1 and TRBJ1-5, is KAGVTQTPRYLIKTRGQQVTLSCSPISGHRSVSWYQQTPGQGLQFLFEYFSETQRNKGNFPGRFSGRQFSNSRSEMNVSTLELGDSALYLCASSFDGSSNQPQHFGDGTRLSIL.

The rearrangement joins TRBV9 to TRBJ2-2, with 8 positions matching TRBD1. Losses at the gene ends were 4 bases for V and 4 bases for J; bases not matched to a gene: 6. Germline loops: CDR1 SGDLS, CDR2 YYNGEE. The CDR3 contains 15 residues. The CDR3 DNA sequence: TGTGCCAGCAGCCCTCGGACAGGGTCCACCGGGGAGCTGTTTTTT. It encodes CASSPRTGSTGELFF.

The J gene is TRBJ1-5, the V gene TRBV7-3; no clear D gene. Looked up from germline, CDR1 is SGHTA and CDR2 is FQGTGA. The V and J ends lost 2 bases and 3 bases respectively, with 2 bases between them. The CDR3 runs 12 residues. The CDR3 nucleotides are TGTGCCAGCAGCTTATACAATCAGCCCCAGCATTTT. It codes for CASSLYNQPQHF. Drawing the rest from reference TRBV7-3 and TRBJ1-5, the complete variable domain is GAGVSQTPSNKVTEKGKYVELRCDPISGHTALYWYRQSLGQGPEFLIYFQGTGAADDSGLPNDRFFAVRPEGSVSTLKIQRTERGDSAVYLCASSLYNQPQHFGDGTRLSIL.

CDR3 amino acids: CASSLGSTYEQYF. The CDR3 DNA is TGTGCCAGCAGCTTAGGAAGTACCTACGAGCAGTACTTC. This chain uses TRBV7-3 with TRBJ2-7; D is unresolved. V gave up 2 bases and J gave up 2 bases, with 7 bases separating them. Germline assignment: CDR1 SGHTA and CDR2 FQGTGA. This CDR3 spans 13 amino acids. Variable domain in full (rest from reference TRBV7-3 and TRBJ2-7): GAGVSQTPSNKVTEKGKYVELRCDPISGHTALYWYRQSLGQGPEFLIYFQGTGAADDSGLPNDRFFAVRPEGSVSTLKIQRTERGDSAVYLCASSLGSTYEQYFGPGTRLTVT.

The chain combines TRBV7-9 with TRBJ2-2; D is unresolved. In germline, CDR1 is SEHNR, CDR2 FQNEAQ (reference sequence). The V end was cut by 0 bases, the J end by 4 bases, with 12 bases between. There are 16 residues in the CDR3. CDR3 sequence: CASSLAARVITGELFF. As DNA, the CDR3 is TGTGCCAGCAGCTTAGCTGCTAGGGTCATCACCGGGGAGCTGTTTTTT.

The V and J genes are TRBV7-6 and TRBJ2-1; 8 bases line up with TRBD1. Germline loops: CDR1 SGHVS, CDR2 FNYEAQ. The CDR3 loop spans 14 amino acids. V lost 4 bases to trimming and J lost 11 bases; unmatched junction nucleotides: 10. CDR3 in amino acids: CASSSGTGGGQQFF. The DNA of the CDR3 is TGTGCCAGCAGCTCAGGGACAGGCGGTGGGCAGCAGTTCTTC.

V usage is TRBV5-1 and J usage is TRBJ2-5; no definite D call. Germline CDR1 reads SGHRS; CDR2 reads YFSETQ. The V end lost 4 bases, the J end lost 4 bases, and 11 bases lay between the germline ends. The CDR3 consists of 13 residues. This chain's CDR3 is CASSRGSLETQYF. Written as DNA, the CDR3 is TGCGCCAGCAGCCGCGGAAGCCTAGAGACCCAGTACTTC.

This clone was counted only a few times. The rearrangement links TRBV5-4 to TRBJ2-1; TRBD1 matches 8 bases. The CDR3 contains 14 residues. The J segment lost 10 bases and the V segment lost 1 base, leaving 7 bases of the junction unmatched. Germline assignment: CDR1 SGHNT and CDR2 YYREEE (reference sequence). For the CDR3, the DNA is TGTGCCAGCAGCTTGCAGCGGCAGGGGGCGGAGCAGTTCTTC. Protein: CASSLQRQGAEQFF.

This clone was seen a single time. The chain combines TRBV9 with TRBJ1-3, with 10 bases that match TRBD1. The germline V gene encodes CDR1 SGDLS and CDR2 YYNGEE. The V segment lost 4 bases and the J segment 4 bases; nucleotides outside the gene matches: 5. The CDR3 is made up of 15 amino acids. This CDR3 is CASSTGQGGGNTIYF. CDR3 coding DNA: TGTGCCAGCAGCACCGGACAGGGGGGAGGAAACACCATATATTTT. The entire variable domain, with the rest obtained from reference TRBV9 and TRBJ1-3, is as follows: DSGVTQTPKHLITATGQRVTLRCSPRSGDLSVYWYQQSLDQGLQFLIQYYNGEERAKGNILERFSAQQFPDLHSELNLSSLELGDSALYFCASSTGQGGGNTIYFGEGSWLTVV.

The gene calls are TRBV2 and TRBJ1-1; 8 bases are a match to TRBD1. With 4 bases clipped from V and 5 bases from J, the junction kept 3 bases outside the gene matches. The CDR3 consists of 13 residues. CDR1 SNHLY and CDR2 FYNNEI come from the germline V gene. CDR3 protein: CASSGTGTTEAFF. DNA of the CDR3: TGTGCCAGCAGTGGGACAGGGACGACTGAAGCTTTCTTT.

The chain is built from TRBV7-6 and TRBJ2-7; TRBD1 matches at 8 bases. The trim removed 1 base at V and 2 bases at J, leaving 4 bases unmatched. The CDR3 sequence is 15 residues long. Germline V gene lookup returns CDR1 SGHVS and CDR2 FNYEAQ. This CDR3 reads CASSLVGTGPYEQYF. CDR3 nucleotides: TGTGCCAGCAGCTTAGTAGGGACAGGACCCTACGAGCAGTACTTC.

This chain joins TRBV28 and TRBJ1-5; no reliable D call. There are 13 residues in the CDR3. Trimming removed 5 bases from V and 6 bases from J, with 11 bases in between. Germline V gives CDR1 MDHEN, CDR2 SYDVKM. In DNA form, the CDR3 reads TGTGCCAGCAGTCGAGGTTGGCTTCAGCCCCAGCATTTT. Its translation: CASSRGWLQPQHF.

This chain links TRBV29-1 with TRBJ2-7; tentatively, D is TRBD2 (5 bases). CDR1 and CDR2 from the germline V gene are SQVTM and ANQGSEA. V shed 7 bases and J shed 2 bases, with 15 bases lying between them. The CDR3 has 13 amino acids. The CDR3 DNA sequence: TGCAGCGCTTTAACGAGCGGCCCCTACGAGCAGTACTTC. Protein sequence: CSALTSGPYEQYF.

The chain couples TRBV4-2 to TRBJ2-3, with 8 bases fitting TRBD2. CDR3 length: 16 amino acids. J gave up 4 bases and V 0 bases, and 6 bases lay outside the gene matches. CDR1 is LGHNA and CDR2 is YNFKEQ in the germline V gene. The CDR3 is CASSQDVGLGPDTQYF. In DNA, the CDR3 is TGTGCCAGCAGCCAAGATGTGGGACTAGGCCCAGATACGCAGTATTTT.

This clone was observed a single time. This sequence joins TRBV4-1 and TRBJ2-3; TRBD2 agrees at 12 bases. The ends lost 6 bases at V and 4 bases at J; junction bases unmatched: 8. CDR1 is MGHRA, CDR2 YSYEKL, per germline. CDR3 size: 16 residues. CDR3 bases: TGCGCCAGCAGAACCGTGACTAGCGGGGGATCAGATACGCAGTATTTT. As protein: CASRTVTSGGSDTQYF.

The chain employs TRBV5-1 and TRBJ1-1; TRBD1 aligns across 7 bases. V gave up 4 bases and J gave up 1 base; unmatched junction bases: 4. The CDR3 is made up of 14 amino acids. Germline assignment: CDR1 SGHRS and CDR2 YFSETQ. DNA of the CDR3: TGCGCCAGCAGCACGGGACAGTCGAACACTGAAGCTTTCTTT. This codes for CASSTGQSNTEAFF.

This clone showed up just a few times. One end of the junction is discordant with germline, which a read error may explain. The chain uses TRBV2 and TRBJ1-2, with D unresolved. This CDR3 is built from 11 residues. Germline CDR1 SNHLY, CDR2 FYNNEI. CDR3 DNA: TGTGCCAGCAGTGAAGGCCTTAAGACCCCCTTC. Translated: CASSEGLKTPF. Drawing the rest from reference TRBV2 and TRBJ1-2, the complete variable domain is EPEVTQTPSHQVTQMGQEVILRCVPISNHLYFYWYRQILGQKVEFLVSFYNNEISEKSEIFDDQFSVERPDGSNFTLKIRSTKLEDSAMYFCASSEGLKTPFGSGTRLTVV.

The chain uses TRBV7-6 and TRBJ2-1; 8 nucleotides align to TRBD2. J gave up 8 bases and V 5 bases, and 11 bases lay outside the gene matches. The CDR3 has 15 amino acids. CDR1 and CDR2 (germline): SGHVS, FNYEAQ. The CDR3 here is CASSTETSAVYEQFF. The CDR3 coding sequence is TGTGCCAGCAGCACCGAGACTAGCGCGGTGTATGAGCAGTTCTTC.

This chain connects TRBV5-1 to TRBJ1-1, with 8 bases aligning to TRBD1. V shed 0 bases and J 3 bases; nucleotides not matched to a gene: 4. Per the germline V gene, CDR1 is SGHRS and CDR2 is YFSETQ. There are 15 residues in the CDR3. The CDR3 DNA sequence: TGCGCCAGCAGCTTGGAAGGACAGGGTTACACTGAAGCTTTCTTT. Translation: CASSLEGQGYTEAFF.

The chain links TRBV4-2 to TRBJ2-1, with 7 bases identical to TRBD1. The length of the CDR3 is 15 residues. The V gene's germline CDR1 is LGHNA and CDR2 YNFKEQ. V lost 4 bases, J lost 0 bases, and 3 bases stayed unmatched. The CDR3 nucleotides are TGTGCCAGCAGCCGTGACAGGGTCTCCTACAATGAGCAGTTCTTC. This sequence encodes CASSRDRVSYNEQFF.

The chain combines TRBV6-6 with TRBJ2-3, with 8 nucleotides matching TRBD1. Germline assignment: CDR1 MNHNY and CDR2 SVGAGI (reference sequence). After removal of 8 bases from V and 1 base from J, the junction contained 5 bases not matched to a gene. The CDR3 totals 14 residues. The CDR3 region is CASRQGRGTDTQYF. The CDR3 DNA is TGTGCCAGCCGACAGGGGCGGGGCACAGATACGCAGTATTTT.

V usage is TRBV6-4 and J usage is TRBJ2-3; the D gene is possibly TRBD2 (6 bases). V was pared by 6 bases and J by 0 bases, with 13 bases between. The CDR3 is made up of 15 amino acids. Germline CDR1 MRHNA, CDR2 SNTAGT. The CDR3 DNA is TGTGCCAGCAGACCAACCCGGGAGAGCACAGATACGCAGTATTTT. Translated: CASRPTRESTDTQYF.

This rearrangement joins TRBV25-1 to TRBJ2-7; possibly TRBD2 for D (6 bases). CDR3 size: 13 residues. Germline-derived CDR1 and CDR2 are MGHDK and SYGVNS. V was pared by 6 bases and J by 5 bases, with 14 bases between. CDR3 region: CASRAGLIHEQYF. CDR3 sequence (DNA): TGTGCCAGCAGGGCGGGGTTAATCCACGAGCAGTACTTC.

The V gene is TRBV2, the J gene TRBJ2-5; D is perhaps TRBD1 or TRBD2 (5 bases each). CDR1 SNHLY and CDR2 FYNNEI come from the germline V gene. Trimming shortened V by 3 bases and J by 3 bases, and 14 bases separated the two germline ends. The CDR3 has 15 residues. CDR3 bases: TGTGCCAGCAGTGACATGGGGGATGGGGAAGAGACCCAGTACTTC. Its protein is CASSDMGDGEETQYF.